This T cell receptor (beta chain) was captured in a study of blood T cell repertoires in COVID-19 (dated by TCRdb to 2018 to 2020). About the full investigation: Samples covering the acute and convalescent phases of COVID-19 were provided by collaborators in the United States, Italy and Spain. Where HLA class I and class II types were available, the types were taken from metadata supplied by the sample provider, not from assay-based typing. The material from the prospective study consisted of cDNA or gDNA derived from T cells, B-cell-depleted T cells, or PBMCs. A de-identified subject ID, COVID-19 status, age in years and sex were almost always included in the sample metadata. The repertoires were made available in a free public database intended to serve as a resource for research on the immune response to SARS-CoV-2. The samples were drawn from the first 160 participants of the ongoing ImmuneRACE study and from more than 1,000 subjects provided by 6 global collaborators. Deeply sampled blood TCRbeta repertoires from subjects exposed to, actively infected with, or recovered from COVID-19 were included in the dataset. General conclusions and limits of the study: The amount of clinical and demographic metadata varied by source and participant and was provided uncurated.

The immunoSEQ Assay, a bias-controlled multiplex PCR, was used to amplify TCRbeta CDR3 regions from genomic DNA. Concerning the study's data processing: The number of nucleated cells in each sample was estimated from the amplification of reference gene primers within the assay. To quantify the absolute abundance of each unique TCRbeta CDR3 rearrangement, sequence reads were collapsed and filtered. For each sample, productive Simpson clonality was calculated as the square root of Simpson's diversity index over productive rearrangements. In TCRdb, the immuneACCESS table is reduced to in-frame sequences with V and J assigned. These tables do not hold every clone; where another copy was compared, an unresolved V gene accounts for under half, and the others remain unexplained. V and J calls and clone size are those listed in that table; D and trimming were worked out from the DNA. The sample profile shows 250,000 or so clones; about four fifths of them were found once. The ten largest clonotypes hold 3% to 4.5% of the sample.

The germline V gene gives CDR1 as SGHTA and CDR2 as FQGTGA. The CDR3 holds 14 amino acids from the cysteine to the phenylalanine. Only the CDR3 DNA stays, 42 bases, in frame from base 1. The V end loses 3 bases and the J end loses 2 bases, and a stretch of 10 bases separates them. About this clone itself: Its antigen is not yet known. Per-nucleotide qualities are absent, and no much larger clonotype sits a single base away.

Enrolling through a virtual design, the prospective study's participants ranged in age from roughly 18 to 95 years and lived across more than 20 United States geographic areas. In the prospective study, cohorts were assigned on the basis of participant-reported clinical history obtained from a screening survey and a study questionnaire. Exposed participants had been in contact, within 2 weeks of entering the study, with a person who had a PCR-confirmed or clinician-diagnosed case of COVID-19. Mobile phlebotomists in the prospective study collected whole blood, serum and a nasopharyngeal or oropharyngeal swab from every participant. Prospective study participants could optionally give additional blood draws and questionnaires over an approximately 2-month period. Prospective study blood samples were shipped either frozen or at room temperature before DNA extraction.

This sequence originates from a woman aged 40-49 years who had been exposed to COVID-19. The receptor chain draws on TRBV7-3 and TRBJ1-1, with the D gene not clear enough to name. Sequences were obtained from PBMCs or T cells enriched from blood (not recorded which). The CDR3 sequence is CASSLRSGNTEAFF. In nucleotides, the sequence is TGTGCCAGCAGCTTGAGGAGCGGAAACACTGAAGCTTTCTTT. Joined to the reference TRBV7-3 and TRBJ1-1 proteins, this CDR3 gives the full variable domain: GAGVSQTPSNKVTEKGKYVELRCDPISGHTALYWYRQSLGQGPEFLIYFQGTGAADDSGLPNDRFFAVRPEGSVSTLKIQRTERGDSAVYLCASSLRSGNTEAFFGQGTRLTVV.